Detailed here is one T cell receptor (beta chain). Its matching antigen is unknown. This sample was taken from a study of T cells in localized non-small cell lung cancer. Method: immunoSEQ multiplex PCR; TCRdb's copy keeps in-frame clones and lacks some. The repertoire includes a few thousand clones, almost 35% of them detected once, and roughly 15% sits in the top ten. The length of the CDR3 is 18 residues. Per the germline V gene, CDR1 is LNHDA and CDR2 is SQIVND (reference sequence). Trimming removed 0 bases at V and 5 bases at J, with 23 bases between. The study, taken as a whole, reports: Uninvolved adjacent lung had higher T cell clonality than tumor and all other tissues. A single tumor region was sequenced, leaving heterogeneity possible.

The source of this sequence is a man between 40 and 70 years old with stage II lung adenocarcinoma. The source material was lung tumor tissue, sampled before any cancer treatment. The gene calls are TRBV19 and TRBJ2-7; tentative D call: TRBD2 (6 bases). CDR3 nucleotides: TGTGCCAGTAGTATAGATTGGCGGCGGGAAGGCCAAGGCCACGAGCAGTACTTC. This gives the protein CASSIDWRREGQGHEQYF.